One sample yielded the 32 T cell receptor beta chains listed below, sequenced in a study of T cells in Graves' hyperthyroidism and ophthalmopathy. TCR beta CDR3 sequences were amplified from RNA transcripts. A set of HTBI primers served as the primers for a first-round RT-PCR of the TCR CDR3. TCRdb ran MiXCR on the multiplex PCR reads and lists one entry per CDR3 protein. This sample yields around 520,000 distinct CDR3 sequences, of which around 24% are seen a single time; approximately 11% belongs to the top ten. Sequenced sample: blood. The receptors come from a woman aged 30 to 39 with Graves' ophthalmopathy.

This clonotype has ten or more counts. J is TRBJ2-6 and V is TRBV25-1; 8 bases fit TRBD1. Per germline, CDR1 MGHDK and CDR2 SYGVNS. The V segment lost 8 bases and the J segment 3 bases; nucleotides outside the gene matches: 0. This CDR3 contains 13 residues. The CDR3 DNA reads TGTGCCAGCGGGACAGGTGGGGCCAACGTCCTGACTTTC. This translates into CASGTGGANVLTF.

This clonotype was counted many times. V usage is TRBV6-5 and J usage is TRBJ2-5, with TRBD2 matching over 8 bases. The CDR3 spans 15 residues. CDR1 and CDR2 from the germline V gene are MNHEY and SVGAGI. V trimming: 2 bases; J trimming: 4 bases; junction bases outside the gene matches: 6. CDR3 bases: TGTGCCAGCAGTTACGACGGCGGGGGGCGAGAGACCCAGTACTTC. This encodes CASSYDGGGRETQYF.

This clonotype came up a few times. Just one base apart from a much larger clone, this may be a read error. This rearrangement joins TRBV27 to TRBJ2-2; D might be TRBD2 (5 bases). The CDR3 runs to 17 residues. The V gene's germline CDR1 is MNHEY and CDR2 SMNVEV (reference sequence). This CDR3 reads CASSLSEVGLRTGELCF. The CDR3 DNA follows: TGTGCCAGCAGTTTATCGGAGGTAGGACTGAGGACCGGGGAGCTGTGTTTT.

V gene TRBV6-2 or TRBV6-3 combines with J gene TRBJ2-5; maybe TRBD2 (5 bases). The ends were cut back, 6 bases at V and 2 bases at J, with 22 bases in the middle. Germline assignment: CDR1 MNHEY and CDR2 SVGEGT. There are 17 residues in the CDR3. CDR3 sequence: CASSPPSGSAVQETQYF. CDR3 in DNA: TGTGCCAGCAGCCCGCCCTCGGGGTCAGCGGTACAAGAGACCCAGTACTTC.

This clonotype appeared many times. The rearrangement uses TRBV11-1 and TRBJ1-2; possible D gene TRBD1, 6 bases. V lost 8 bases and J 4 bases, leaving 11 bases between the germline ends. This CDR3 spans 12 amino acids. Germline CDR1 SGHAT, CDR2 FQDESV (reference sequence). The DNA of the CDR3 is TGTGCCAGCGGACAGACCCGCTATGGCTACACCTTC. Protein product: CASGQTRYGYTF.

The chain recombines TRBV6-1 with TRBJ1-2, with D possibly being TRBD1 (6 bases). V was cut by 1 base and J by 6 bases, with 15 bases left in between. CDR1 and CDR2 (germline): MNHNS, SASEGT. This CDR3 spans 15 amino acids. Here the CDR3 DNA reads TGTGCCAGCAGTGAAGGATTAGGGGGGCGCGATGGCTACACCTTC. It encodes CASSEGLGGRDGYTF.

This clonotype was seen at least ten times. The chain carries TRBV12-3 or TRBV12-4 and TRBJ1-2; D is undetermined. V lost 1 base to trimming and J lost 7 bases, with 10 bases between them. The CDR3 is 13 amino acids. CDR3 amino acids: CASSLGQALGYTF. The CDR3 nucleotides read TGTGCCAGCAGTTTAGGGCAGGCCCTTGGCTACACCTTC.

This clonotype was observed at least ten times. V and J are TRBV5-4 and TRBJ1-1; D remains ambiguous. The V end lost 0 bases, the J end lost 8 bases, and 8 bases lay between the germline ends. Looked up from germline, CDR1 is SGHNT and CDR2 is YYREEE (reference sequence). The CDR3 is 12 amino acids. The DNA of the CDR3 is TGTGCCAGCAGCTTGGTCGGCAGGGAAGCTTTCTTT. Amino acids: CASSLVGREAFF.

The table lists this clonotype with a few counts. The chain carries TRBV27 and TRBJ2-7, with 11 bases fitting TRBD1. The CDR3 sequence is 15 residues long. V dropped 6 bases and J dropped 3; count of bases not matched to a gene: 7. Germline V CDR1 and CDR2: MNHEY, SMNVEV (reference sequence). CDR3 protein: CASSRGQGVFYEQYF. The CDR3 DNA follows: TGTGCCAGCAGCCGGGGACAGGGGGTATTCTACGAGCAGTACTTC.

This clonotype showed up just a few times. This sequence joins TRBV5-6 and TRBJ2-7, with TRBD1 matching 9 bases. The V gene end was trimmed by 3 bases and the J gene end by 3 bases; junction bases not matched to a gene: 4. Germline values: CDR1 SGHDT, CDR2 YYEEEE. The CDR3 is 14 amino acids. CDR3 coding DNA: TGTGCCAGCAGCTGGCGGACAGGGGACTACGAGCAGTACTTC. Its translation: CASSWRTGDYEQYF.

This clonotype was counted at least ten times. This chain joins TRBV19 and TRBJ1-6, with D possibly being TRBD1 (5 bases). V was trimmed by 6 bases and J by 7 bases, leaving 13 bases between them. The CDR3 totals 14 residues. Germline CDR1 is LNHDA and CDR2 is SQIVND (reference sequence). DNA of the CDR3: TGTGCCAGTAGCCGGGACCCACTCAATTCACCCCTCCACTTT. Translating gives CASSRDPLNSPLHF. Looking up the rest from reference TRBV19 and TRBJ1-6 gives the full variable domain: DGGITQSPKYLFRKEGQNVTLSCEQNLNHDAMYWYRQDPGQGLRLIYYSQIVNDFQKGDIAEGYSVSREKKESFPLTVTSAQKNPTAFYLCASSRDPLNSPLHFGNGTRLTVT.

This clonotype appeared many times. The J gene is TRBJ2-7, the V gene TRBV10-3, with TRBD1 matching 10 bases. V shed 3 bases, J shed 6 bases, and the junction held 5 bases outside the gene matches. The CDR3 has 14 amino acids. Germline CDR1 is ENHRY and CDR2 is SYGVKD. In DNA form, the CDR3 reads TGTGCCATCAGTGAAGGGACAGGGGAGGGCGAGCAGTACTTC. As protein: CAISEGTGEGEQYF.

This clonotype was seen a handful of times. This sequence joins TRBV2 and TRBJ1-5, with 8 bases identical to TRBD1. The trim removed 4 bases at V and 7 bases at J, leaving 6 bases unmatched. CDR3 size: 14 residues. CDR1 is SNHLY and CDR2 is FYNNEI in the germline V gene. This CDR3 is CASSGVTGEQPQHF. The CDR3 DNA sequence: TGTGCCAGCAGTGGAGTGACAGGGGAGCAGCCCCAGCATTTT.

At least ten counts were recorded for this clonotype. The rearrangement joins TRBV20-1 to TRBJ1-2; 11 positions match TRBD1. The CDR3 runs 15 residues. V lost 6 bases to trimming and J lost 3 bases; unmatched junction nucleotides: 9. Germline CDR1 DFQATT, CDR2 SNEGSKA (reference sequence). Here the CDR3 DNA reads TGCAGTGCCGACGGGACAGGGGGTTATTACTATGGCTACACCTTC. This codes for CSADGTGGYYYGYTF.

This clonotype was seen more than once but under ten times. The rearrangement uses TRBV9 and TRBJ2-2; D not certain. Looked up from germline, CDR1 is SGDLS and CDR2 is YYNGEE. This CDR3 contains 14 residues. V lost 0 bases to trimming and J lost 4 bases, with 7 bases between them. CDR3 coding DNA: TGTGCCAGCAGCGTAGTCGAGAGCACCGGGGAGCTGTTTTTT. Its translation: CASSVVESTGELFF. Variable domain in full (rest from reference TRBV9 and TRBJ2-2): DSGVTQTPKHLITATGQRVTLRCSPRSGDLSVYWYQQSLDQGLQFLIQYYNGEERAKGNILERFSAQQFPDLHSELNLSSLELGDSALYFCASSVVESTGELFFGEGSRLTVL.

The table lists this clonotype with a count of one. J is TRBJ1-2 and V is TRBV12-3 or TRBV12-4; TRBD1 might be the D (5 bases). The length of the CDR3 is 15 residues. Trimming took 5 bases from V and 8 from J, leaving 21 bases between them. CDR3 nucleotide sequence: TGTGCCAGCAGTCTCGCCCGGGGGGGATTAGAGGGCTACACCTTC. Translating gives CASSLARGGLEGYTF.

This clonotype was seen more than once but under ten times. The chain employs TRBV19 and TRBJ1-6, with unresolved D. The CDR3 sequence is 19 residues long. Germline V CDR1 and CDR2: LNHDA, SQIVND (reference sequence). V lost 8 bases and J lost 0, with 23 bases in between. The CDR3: CASQKIGDFSNSYNSPLHF. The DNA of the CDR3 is TGTGCCAGTCAAAAGATTGGGGATTTTTCCAACTCCTATAATTCACCCCTCCACTTT.

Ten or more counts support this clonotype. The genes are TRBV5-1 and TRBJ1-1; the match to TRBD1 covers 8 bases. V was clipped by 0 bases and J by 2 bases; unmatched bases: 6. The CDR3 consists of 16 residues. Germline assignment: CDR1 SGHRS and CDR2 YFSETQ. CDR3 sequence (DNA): TGCGCCAGCAGCTTGGGCACGACAGGGGCCAACACTGAAGCTTTCTTT. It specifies CASSLGTTGANTEAFF.

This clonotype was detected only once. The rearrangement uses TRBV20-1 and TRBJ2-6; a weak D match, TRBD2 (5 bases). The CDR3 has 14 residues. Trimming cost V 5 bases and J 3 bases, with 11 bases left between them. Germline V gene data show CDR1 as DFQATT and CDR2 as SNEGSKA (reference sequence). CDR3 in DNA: TGCAGTGCTTCGAGGGCCCTTGGGGCCAACGTCCTGACTTTC. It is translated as CSASRALGANVLTF.

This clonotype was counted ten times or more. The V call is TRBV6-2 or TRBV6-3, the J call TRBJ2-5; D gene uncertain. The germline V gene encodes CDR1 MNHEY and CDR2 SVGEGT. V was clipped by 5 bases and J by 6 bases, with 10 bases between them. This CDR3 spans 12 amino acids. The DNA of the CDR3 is TGTGCCAGCAGTATTACCGGGCAGACCCAGTACTTC. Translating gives CASSITGQTQYF.

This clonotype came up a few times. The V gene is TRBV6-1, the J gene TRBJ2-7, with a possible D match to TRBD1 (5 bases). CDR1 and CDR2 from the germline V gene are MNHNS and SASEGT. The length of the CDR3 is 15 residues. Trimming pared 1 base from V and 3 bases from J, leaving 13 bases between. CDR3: CASSEGTPALYEQYF. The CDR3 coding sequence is TGTGCCAGCAGTGAAGGGACACCGGCCCTCTACGAGCAGTACTTC.

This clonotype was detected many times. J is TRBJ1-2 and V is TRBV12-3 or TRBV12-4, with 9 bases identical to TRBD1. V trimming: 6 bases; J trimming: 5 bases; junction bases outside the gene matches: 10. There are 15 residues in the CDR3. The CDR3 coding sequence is TGTGCCAGCAGCCTTGACAGGGGGTCGTTGTATGGCTACACCTTC. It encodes CASSLDRGSLYGYTF.

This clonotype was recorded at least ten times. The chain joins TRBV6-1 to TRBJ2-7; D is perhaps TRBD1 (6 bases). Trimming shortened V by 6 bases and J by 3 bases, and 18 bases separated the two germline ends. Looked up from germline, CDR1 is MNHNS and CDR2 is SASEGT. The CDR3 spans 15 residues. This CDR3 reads CASRPLPGQNYEQYF. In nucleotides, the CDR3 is TGTGCCAGCAGACCTCTCCCCGGACAGAACTACGAGCAGTACTTC.

The CDR3, as DNA: TGTGCCAGCAGTTTATTTCTGCTAGCCAGGAACACTGAAGCTTTCTTT. Translated, it gives CASSLFLLARNTEAFF. The chain carries TRBV12-3 or TRBV12-4 and TRBJ1-1; unclear D gene. There are 16 residues in the CDR3. Deletions cut 2 bases from V and 1 base from J, with 14 bases between.

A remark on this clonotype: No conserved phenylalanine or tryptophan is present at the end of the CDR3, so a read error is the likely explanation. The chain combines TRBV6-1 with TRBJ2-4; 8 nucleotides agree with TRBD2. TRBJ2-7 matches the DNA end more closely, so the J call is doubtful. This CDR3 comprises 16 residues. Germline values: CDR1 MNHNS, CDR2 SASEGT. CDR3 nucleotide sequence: TGTGCCAGCAACGGGGGGGAGAGGTCCTTTGTCTACGAGCAGTACTAC. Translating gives CASNGGERSFVYEQYY.

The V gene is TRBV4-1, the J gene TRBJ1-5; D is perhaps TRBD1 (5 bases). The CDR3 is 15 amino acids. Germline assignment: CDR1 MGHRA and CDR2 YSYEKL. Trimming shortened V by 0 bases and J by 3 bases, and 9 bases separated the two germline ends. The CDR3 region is CASSQEWGYNQPQHF. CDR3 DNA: TGCGCCAGCAGCCAAGAATGGGGGTACAATCAGCCCCAGCATTTT.

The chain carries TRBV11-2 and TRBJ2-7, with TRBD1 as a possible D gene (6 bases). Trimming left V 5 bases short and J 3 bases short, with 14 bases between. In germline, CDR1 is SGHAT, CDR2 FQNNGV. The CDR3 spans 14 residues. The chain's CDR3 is CASSAQTGIYEQYF. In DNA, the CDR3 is TGTGCCAGCAGCGCCCAGACAGGTATCTACGAGCAGTACTTC.

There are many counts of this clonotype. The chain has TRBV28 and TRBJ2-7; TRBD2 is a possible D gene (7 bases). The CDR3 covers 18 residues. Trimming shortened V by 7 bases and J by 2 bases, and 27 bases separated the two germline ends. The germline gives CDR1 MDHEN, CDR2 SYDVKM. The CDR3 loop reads CASITGGGGRNLPYEQYF. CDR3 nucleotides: TGTGCCAGCATTACCGGAGGGGGGGGTCGAAATCTTCCCTACGAGCAGTACTTC.

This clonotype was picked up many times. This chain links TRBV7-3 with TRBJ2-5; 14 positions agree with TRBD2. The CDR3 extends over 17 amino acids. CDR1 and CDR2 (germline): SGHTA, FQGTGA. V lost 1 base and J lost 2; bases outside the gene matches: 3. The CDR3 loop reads CASSLMGTSGGQETQYF. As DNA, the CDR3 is TGTGCCAGCAGCTTAATGGGGACTAGCGGGGGACAAGAGACCCAGTACTTC.

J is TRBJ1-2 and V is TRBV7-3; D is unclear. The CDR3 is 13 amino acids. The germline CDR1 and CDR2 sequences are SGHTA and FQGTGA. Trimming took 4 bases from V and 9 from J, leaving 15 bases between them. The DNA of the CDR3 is TGTGCCAGCAGCTCCAGGACGGGGTATAGCTACACCTTC. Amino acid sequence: CASSSRTGYSYTF.

This chain's CDR3 is CASSRGGFKLNQETQYF. CDR3 nucleotide sequence: TGCGCCAGCAGCCGAGGAGGATTCAAGCTTAACCAAGAGACCCAGTACTTC. J is TRBJ2-5 and V is TRBV4-1; D is perhaps TRBD2 (5 bases). This CDR3 is built from 17 residues. The V and J ends lost 4 bases and 0 bases respectively, with 18 bases between them. Looked up from germline, CDR1 is MGHRA and CDR2 is YSYEKL.

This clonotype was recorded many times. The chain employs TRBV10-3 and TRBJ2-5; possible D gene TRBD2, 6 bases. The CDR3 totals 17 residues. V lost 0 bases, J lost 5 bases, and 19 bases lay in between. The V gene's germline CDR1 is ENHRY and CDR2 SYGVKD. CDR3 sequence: CAISESRAGFKVETQYF. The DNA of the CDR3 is TGTGCCATCAGTGAGTCGCGAGCGGGCTTTAAGGTGGAGACCCAGTACTTC.